This T cell receptor beta chain was recovered during a study of shared clonotypes between healthy human individuals. Study-level results: On the whole, naive subsets had larger estimated richness than memory subsets had.

This was a deep-level run. TCRdb keeps only in-frame clones here, not all; method: immunoSEQ multiplex PCR. The sample includes roughly 76,000 clones, about 61% of them seen just once. CD8 memory merged CD45RO+ cells and CCR7-negative CD45RA+ TemRA cells into one population. The CDR3 consists of 17 residues. With V trimmed by 4 bases and J by 1 base, 9 bases remained unmatched. Germline CDR1 and CDR2: SGHNT and YYREEE (reference sequence). On this clone: The antigen remains unidentified.

Sequencing was done on a sample of memory CD8+ T cells sorted from blood. The subset was: CD45RO+ cells pooled with CCR7-negative TemRA cells. The receptor comes from a man aged 30 to 39 in good health. This chain joins TRBV5-4 and TRBJ2-7, with TRBD2 matching 12 bases. CDR3 sequence (DNA): TGTGCCAGCAGCCCGCGGACTAGCGGGACCCTATCCTACGAGCAGTACTTC. Translating gives CASSPRTSGTLSYEQYF.